This entry describes one T cell receptor (beta chain). Which antigen it targets is not known. No qualities accompany the bases; no much larger clone lies one base away. The data were obtained in a study of graft-versus-host responses after intestinal transplantation (dated by TCRdb to the early 2020s). For the study in its entirety: The transplants that recipients got were multivisceral, liver-intestinal, or isolated intestinal. Every recipient was given anti-thymocyte globulin induction, then maintenance tacrolimus and steroids for around three years. Graft-versus-host and host-versus-graft alloreactive T cell clones were tracked in the graft, circulation and bone marrow after intestinal transplantation using bulk TCR-beta CDR3 sequencing. To identify alloreactive clones, pre-transplant mixed lymphocyte reaction products were sequenced and compared with unstimulated pre-transplant donor and recipient T cells. The cohort enrolled some 23 intestinal transplant recipients, one of whom was a retransplant, and a few patients without pretransplant specimens were excluded. Donor T cell macrochimerism was defined as a peak of at least 4% donor T cells among recipient peripheral blood mononuclear cells. Samples from a few later patients were sequenced in-house on an Illumina MiSeq with MiXCR processing rather than by the commercial service.

From the cysteine through the phenylalanine, the CDR3 covers 13 amino acids. Only the CDR3 region is kept as DNA, spanning 39 bases read in frame from base 1. V is cut by 5 bases and J by 2 bases, and the space between the germline ends is 7 bases. In the germline V gene, CDR1 corresponds to SGHAT and CDR2 to FQNNGV. Preparation of the library involved the immunoSEQ multiplex PCR assay. For most patients, genomic DNA was isolated with the Qiagen DNeasy Blood and Tissue Kit and shipped frozen to Adaptive Biotechnologies for TCR sequencing. High-throughput TCR-beta CDR3 sequencing of genomic DNA from most patients was performed by Adaptive Biotechnologies. For the original study's pipeline: Adaptive's ImmunoSEQ software supplied the TCR sequencing data for around 19 patients, while MiXCR and VDJtools were used to process a few other patients. To correct CD4 versus CD8 sorting errors, any sequence found in both subsets at a frequency ratio below 5:1 was removed. CDR3 nucleotide sequences shared between donor and recipient were removed because the origin of such sequences could not be assigned. To count as alloreactive, a clone needed at least 2-fold expansion over unstimulated cells and a minimum CFSE-low frequency of 0.002% (template counts) or 0.001% (read counts). Clones detected in sequenced pre-transplant spleen, lymph node, or MLR CFSE-low populations of the donor or recipient were defined as mappable. Cumulative frequency of alloreactive clones was calculated as a percentage of all sequences weighted by copy number. TCRdb mirrors the immuneACCESS table, restricted to in-frame sequences. Some clones are absent from its copies; in checked studies, under half trace to an unresolved V gene, and the reason for the others is unknown. That table gives V, J and clone size, and the DNA gave D and trimming. Present in this sample are over 75,000 clones, 85% to 90% of which were seen just once. The ten largest make up roughly 0.35% of the sample.

Per the publication, the time point label means: cells obtained before transplantation from donor or recipient. CD3+CD4+ and CD3+CD8+ populations were FACS-sorted from unstimulated pre-transplant donor and recipient cells taken from spleen or lymph nodes. Overall results and qualifications from the work: GvH clones were detected in recipient bone marrow, and some of these GvH clones were observed earlier in ileal mucosa or blood, consistent with an intestinal mucosal origin. Conclusions were limited by the relatively low number and heterogeneity of intestinal transplant patients. Patients with donor T cell macrochimerism had high GvH to HvG T cell clonal ratios in their allografts. Early after transplant, declines in HvG clones were associated with peak levels of circulating GvH clones.

Sequenced here: unstimulated CD4+ T cells sorted from spleen or lymph node cells, sampled before intestinal transplant. The chain couples TRBV11-2 to TRBJ2-4, with the D gene uncertain. The receptor was isolated from a human donor who received an intestinal transplant. The bases read TGTGCCAGCAGCGTCGTAACCAAAAACATTCAGTACTTC. Its amino acids are CASSVVTKNIQYF.